This entry lists 17 T cell receptor beta chains sequenced from one sample in a study of T cells in Graves' hyperthyroidism and ophthalmopathy. RNA transcripts were the template for amplifying TCR beta CDR3 regions. The HTBI set primed first-round TCR CDR3 RT-PCR. TCRdb reprocessed the multiplex PCR reads with MiXCR, giving one entry per CDR3 protein. In the table there are hundreds of thousands of distinct CDR3 sequences, 13% to 15% of which are singletons. Sequenced sample: blood. The receptor source for this set is a woman in her sixties or seventies with Graves' ophthalmopathy.

This clonotype has a count of ten or more. The rearrangement uses TRBV7-2 and TRBJ2-7; a possible D gene is TRBD2 (7 bases). From germline, CDR1 is SGHTA and CDR2 FQGNSA. Trimming left V 5 bases short and J 0 bases short, with 17 bases between. The CDR3 contains 16 residues. DNA for the CDR3: TGTGCCAGCAGCAGAGGGGGGGGTTTAAGCTCCTACGAGCAGTACTTC. This codes for CASSRGGGLSSYEQYF.

This clonotype was counted many times. CDR3 sequence reads: CASRVELGAPTDTQYF. For the CDR3, the DNA is TGTGCCAGCAGGGTGGAATTGGGGGCCCCCACAGATACGCAGTATTTT. The V and J genes are TRBV5-5 and TRBJ2-3, with D perhaps matching TRBD1 (6 bases). The V end was cut by 5 bases, the J end by 2 bases, with 18 bases between. Germline values: CDR1 SGHKS, CDR2 YYEKEE (reference sequence). The CDR3 covers 16 residues.

This clonotype was found many times. The chain is built from TRBV6-1 and TRBJ1-5; 9 bases agree with TRBD1. The CDR3 runs to 17 residues. CDR1 is MNHNS and CDR2 is SASEGT in the germline V gene. V shed 2 bases, J shed 1 base, and the junction held 6 bases outside the gene matches. CDR3 nucleotides: TGTGCCAGCAGTGAATGGGACAGGGAGGCGAGCAATCAGCCCCAGCATTTT. Translation: CASSEWDREASNQPQHF.

This clonotype was detected ten times or more. The V gene is TRBV3-1, the J gene TRBJ2-1; 9 bases line up with TRBD2. V lost 0 bases and J lost 4; bases outside the gene matches: 7. Germline-derived CDR1 and CDR2 are LGHDT and YNNKEL (reference sequence). The CDR3 is 17 residues long. DNA of the CDR3: TGTGCCAGCAGCCAAGATCTGGGCGGGAGGGCTTACAATGAGCAGTTCTTC. Translating it yields CASSQDLGGRAYNEQFF.

This clonotype came up a few times. The J gene is TRBJ1-1, the V gene TRBV5-6, with 11 bases lining up with TRBD1. The CDR3 runs 16 residues. Germline CDR1 reads SGHDT; CDR2 reads YYEEEE. The V segment lost 4 bases and the J segment 5 bases; nucleotides outside the gene matches: 10. CDR3 nucleotides: TGTGCCAGCAGCGAAGCCGGGACAGGGGGGGTTACTGAAGCTTTCTTT. It translates to CASSEAGTGGVTEAFF. Combining the CDR3 with reference TRBV5-6 and TRBJ1-1 gives the whole variable domain DAGVTQSPTHLIKTRGQQVTLRCSPKSGHDTVSWYQQALGQGPQFIFQYYEEEERQRGNFPDRFSGHQFPNYSSELNVNALLLGDSALYLCASSEAGTGGVTEAFFGQGTRLTVV.

This clonotype was counted a few times. This chain connects TRBV5-6 to TRBJ2-2; no clear D gene. CDR1 and CDR2 (germline): SGHDT, YYEEEE. The CDR3 totals 18 residues. Trimming removed 2 bases from V and 1 base from J, with 18 bases in between. CDR3 amino acids: CASSFPPVVGGNTGELFF. CDR3 DNA sequence: TGTGCCAGCAGCTTTCCACCTGTAGTAGGCGGGAACACCGGGGAGCTGTTTTTT.

This clonotype was seen ten or more times. J is TRBJ2-7 and V is TRBV2; unclear D gene. Germline V CDR1 and CDR2: SNHLY, FYNNEI. The CDR3 spans 12 residues. Trimming left V 1 base short and J 3 bases short, with 4 bases between. Written as DNA, the CDR3 is TGTGCCAGCAGTGAAGATGGCTACGAGCAGTACTTC. Its protein is CASSEDGYEQYF.

This clonotype has at least ten counts. The chain couples TRBV7-9 to TRBJ2-3, with D perhaps matching TRBD2 (5 bases). Trimming took 5 bases from V and 5 from J, leaving 11 bases between them. This CDR3 is 13 amino acids long. Germline assignment: CDR1 SEHNR and CDR2 FQNEAQ (reference sequence). CDR3 coding DNA: TGTGCCAGCAGCCAAGAACGGGGAGATACGCAGTATTTT. Translated, it gives CASSQERGDTQYF.

In regard to this clonotype: This may be a read error: a much more frequent sequence differs by one nucleotide. The chain combines TRBV20-1 with TRBJ2-7; perhaps TRBD2 as D (6 bases). The V gene's germline CDR1 is DFQATT and CDR2 SNEGSKA (reference sequence). This CDR3 is 16 amino acids long. The CDR3 loop is CGARIAGTQHRYEQYF. The CDR3 DNA is TGCGGTGCTAGGATCGCGGGGACTCAACACCGCTACGAGCAGTACTTC.

This clonotype was observed many times. The J gene is TRBJ2-7, the V gene TRBV7-3; D call uncertain. V gave up 7 bases and J gave up 1 base, with 23 bases separating them. The CDR3 totals 17 residues. CDR1 is SGHTA and CDR2 is FQGTGA in the germline V gene. This CDR3 is CASILGERVPPSYEQYF. CDR3 nucleotides: TGTGCCAGCATCTTGGGCGAAAGGGTCCCCCCTTCCTACGAGCAGTACTTC. Variable domain in full (rest from reference TRBV7-3 and TRBJ2-7): GAGVSQTPSNKVTEKGKYVELRCDPISGHTALYWYRQSLGQGPEFLIYFQGTGAADDSGLPNDRFFAVRPEGSVSTLKIQRTERGDSAVYLCASILGERVPPSYEQYFGPGTRLTVT.

This clonotype was counted a few times. V usage is TRBV25-1 and J usage is TRBJ2-3; TRBD2 is a possible D gene (5 bases). V dropped 0 bases and J dropped 0 bases, with 10 bases sitting between them. The CDR3 length is 16 residues. Germline loops: CDR1 MGHDK, CDR2 SYGVNS. The chain's CDR3 is CASSEYPGVSTDTQYF. Written as DNA, the CDR3 is TGTGCCAGCAGTGAATATCCCGGGGTGAGCACAGATACGCAGTATTTT.

This chain links TRBV27 with TRBJ1-1; maybe TRBD1 (6 bases). V was cut by 2 bases and J by 5 bases, with 12 bases left in between. Germline V lookup: CDR1 MNHEY, CDR2 SMNVEV (reference sequence). This CDR3 spans 14 amino acids. The CDR3 DNA reads TGTGCCAGCAGTTTAAATGAGGGGGGAACTGAAGCTTTCTTT. It codes for CASSLNEGGTEAFF.

This clonotype was seen at least ten times. This sequence joins TRBV5-1 and TRBJ1-4; no definite D call. Germline V gene lookup returns CDR1 SGHRS and CDR2 YFSETQ. The V end lost 0 bases, the J end lost 6 bases, and 9 bases lay between the germline ends. The CDR3 is made up of 14 amino acids. The CDR3 spells CASSLAGADEKLFF. The CDR3 DNA reads as TGCGCCAGCAGCTTGGCCGGAGCGGATGAAAAACTGTTTTTT.

This clonotype was detected ten times or more. V and J are TRBV5-5 and TRBJ2-7; D may be TRBD1 (5 bases). V was trimmed by 0 bases and J by 2 bases, leaving 9 bases between them. Germline-derived CDR1 and CDR2 are SGHKS and YYEKEE (reference sequence). This CDR3 is built from 14 residues. Here the CDR3 DNA reads TGTGCCAGCAGCTTGGGACAGAAAGCCTACGAGCAGTACTTC. It specifies CASSLGQKAYEQYF. The full variable domain, completed using reference TRBV5-5 and TRBJ2-7, is DAGVTQSPTHLIKTRGQQVTLRCSPISGHKSVSWYQQVLGQGPQFIFQYYEKEERGRGNFPDRFSARQFPNYSSELNVNALLLGDSALYLCASSLGQKAYEQYFGPGTRLTVT.

In this sample, this clonotype turned up a few times. J is TRBJ2-1 and V is TRBV19, with 10 bases identical to TRBD2. The V and J ends lost 4 bases and 3 bases, in that order; junction bases with no gene match: 3. Germline CDR1 reads LNHDA; CDR2 reads SQIVND (reference sequence). The CDR3 spans 15 residues. CDR3 in amino acids: CASSTTSGNYNEQFF. In nucleotides, the CDR3 is TGTGCCAGTAGTACAACTAGCGGGAACTACAATGAGCAGTTCTTC.

V is TRBV5-6 and J is TRBJ2-2, with TRBD2 matching 8 bases. Germline CDR1 SGHDT, CDR2 YYEEEE. CDR3 length equals 18 residues. The J segment lost 6 bases and the V segment lost 8 bases, leaving 21 bases of the junction unmatched. The CDR3 region is CASGSRPGLVFTSGELFF. CDR3 nucleotide sequence: TGTGCCAGTGGGAGTAGGCCGGGACTAGTATTTACGTCCGGGGAGCTGTTTTTT.

On this clonotype: A read error is possible here, since a much larger clone lies one base away. The chain combines TRBV5-5 with TRBJ2-1, with a weak D call TRBD1 (6 bases). In germline, CDR1 is SGHKS, CDR2 YYEKEE (reference sequence). This CDR3 has 15 residues. In DNA form, the CDR3 reads TGTGCCAGCAGCTTGGACAGGGTCTCCTACAGTGAGCAGTCCTTC. Translating gives CASSLDRVSYSEQSF.